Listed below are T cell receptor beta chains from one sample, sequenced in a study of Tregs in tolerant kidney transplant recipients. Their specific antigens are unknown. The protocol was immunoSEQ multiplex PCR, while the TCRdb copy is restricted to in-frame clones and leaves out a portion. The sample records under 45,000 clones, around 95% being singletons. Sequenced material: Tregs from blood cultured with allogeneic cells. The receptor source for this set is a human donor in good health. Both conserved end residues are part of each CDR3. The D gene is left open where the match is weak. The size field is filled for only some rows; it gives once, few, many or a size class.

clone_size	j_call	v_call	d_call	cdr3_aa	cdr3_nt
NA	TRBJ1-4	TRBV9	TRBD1	CASSPTGGNEKLFF	TGTGCCAGCAGCCCGACAGGGGGTAATGAAAAACTGTTTTTT
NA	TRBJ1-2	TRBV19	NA	CASSIMGYGYTF	TGTGCCAGTAGTATCATGGGGTATGGCTACACCTTC
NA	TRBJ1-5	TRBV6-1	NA	CASSEARWDQPQHF	TGTGCCAGCAGTGAAGCCAGGTGGGATCAGCCCCAGCATTTT
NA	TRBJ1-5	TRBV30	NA	CAWRGLNSNQPQHF	TGTGCCTGGCGGGGCCTAAATAGCAATCAGCCCCAGCATTTT
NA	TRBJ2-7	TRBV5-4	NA	CASSLRDSYEQYF	TGTGCCAGCAGCTTGCGGGACTCCTACGAGCAGTACTTC
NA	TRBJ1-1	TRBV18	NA	CASSPAPDTEAFF	TGTGCCAGCTCACCAGCCCCTGACACTGAAGCTTTCTTT
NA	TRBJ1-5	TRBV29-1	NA	CSVGGGNNQPQHF	TGCAGCGTTGGGGGAGGGAACAATCAGCCCCAGCATTTT
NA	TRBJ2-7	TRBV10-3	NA	CAISESSHSAPYEQYF	TGTGCCATCAGTGAGTCGAGCCACTCCGCGCCCTACGAGCAGTACTTC
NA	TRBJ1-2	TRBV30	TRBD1	CAWVNVLGQAYGYTF	TGTGCCTGGGTTAACGTTTTGGGACAGGCCTATGGCTACACCTTC
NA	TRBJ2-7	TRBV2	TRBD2	CASALAGGSLEQYF	TGTGCCTCAGCTCTAGCGGGAGGGAGTCTCGAGCAGTACTTC
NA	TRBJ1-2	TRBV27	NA	CASSQRRTNGYTF	TGTGCCAGCAGTCAAAGACGGACAAATGGCTACACCTTC
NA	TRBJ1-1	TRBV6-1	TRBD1	CASHRGSRSTEAFF	TGTGCCAGCCACAGGGGGTCCCGATCCACTGAAGCTTTCTTT
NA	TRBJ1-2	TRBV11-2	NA	CASRDGALANYGYTF	TGTGCCAGCAGAGACGGTGCCCTAGCTAACTATGGCTACACCTTC
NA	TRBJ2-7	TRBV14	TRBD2	CASSFSGTTLLEQYF	TGTGCCAGCAGCTTCTCAGGGACTACCCTCCTCGAGCAGTACTTC
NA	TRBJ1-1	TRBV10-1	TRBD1	CASSTDRASRNTEAFF	TGCGCCAGCAGTACTGACAGGGCGTCTAGGAACACTGAAGCTTTCTTT
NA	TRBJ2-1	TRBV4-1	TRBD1	CASSQDPDRIYNEQFF	TGCGCCAGCAGCCAGGACCCGGACAGGATTTACAATGAGCAGTTCTTC
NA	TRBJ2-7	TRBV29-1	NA	CSVDGVPGRLSYEQYF	TGCAGCGTTGACGGCGTACCAGGGAGACTCTCCTACGAGCAGTACTTC
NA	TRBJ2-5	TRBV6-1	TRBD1	CASSEVGQGPGTQYF	TGTGCCAGCAGTGAAGTGGGACAGGGGCCGGGGACCCAGTACTTC
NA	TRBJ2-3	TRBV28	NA	CASSLGGGFTDTQYF	TGTGCCAGCAGTTTAGGGGGCGGGTTCACAGATACGCAGTATTTT
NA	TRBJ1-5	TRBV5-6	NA	CASSFRQPNQPQHF	TGTGCCAGCAGCTTTCGGCAGCCCAATCAGCCCCAGCATTTT
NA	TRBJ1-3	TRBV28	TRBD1	CASSYPTGVRNTIYF	TGTGCCAGCAGTTACCCTACAGGGGTAAGAAACACCATATATTTT
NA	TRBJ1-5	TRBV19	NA	CASSIGGTSISPQHF	TGTGCCAGTAGTATAGGGGGTACGTCTATCAGCCCCCAGCATTTT
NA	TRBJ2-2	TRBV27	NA	CASSWTPNTGELFF	TGTGCCAGCAGTTGGACACCGAATACCGGGGAGCTGTTTTTT
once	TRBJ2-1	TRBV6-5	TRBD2	CASRPTSGGPNEQFF	TGTGCCAGCAGACCAACTAGCGGGGGACCCAATGAGCAGTTCTTC
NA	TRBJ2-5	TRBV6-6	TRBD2	CASSYRGGDQETQYF	TGTGCCAGCAGTTACCGCGGGGGGGACCAAGAGACCCAGTACTTC
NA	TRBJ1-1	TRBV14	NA	CASSQTEAGTFMNTEAFF	TGTGCCAGCAGCCAAACCGAGGCAGGGACATTCATGAACACTGAAGCTTTCTTT
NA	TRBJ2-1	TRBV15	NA	CADSAEEGGSFF	TGTGCCGACAGCGCCGAGGAGGGGGGGAGTTTCTTC
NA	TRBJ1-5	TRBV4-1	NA	CASSRSYQGGNQPQHF	TGCGCCAGCAGCCGATCCTACCAAGGGGGCAATCAGCCCCAGCATTTT
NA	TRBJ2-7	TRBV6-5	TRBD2	CASSSGLARTYEQYF	TGTGCCAGCAGTTCGGGACTAGCGAGGACCTACGAGCAGTACTTC
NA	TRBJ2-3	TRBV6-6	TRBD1	CASSGQGTDTQYF	TGTGCCAGCAGCGGACAGGGCACAGATACGCAGTATTTT
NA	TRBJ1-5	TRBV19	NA	CASSWEFGGPQHF	TGTGCCAGCTCCTGGGAGTTTGGAGGGCCCCAGCATTTT
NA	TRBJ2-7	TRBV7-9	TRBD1	CASSPRQGLRSYEQYF	TGTGCCAGCAGCCCAAGACAGGGGTTAAGGTCCTACGAGCAGTACTTC
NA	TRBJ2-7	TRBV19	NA	CASSEAYEQYF	TGTGCCAGTAGTGAAGCCTACGAGCAGTACTTC
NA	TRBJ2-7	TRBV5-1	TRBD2	CASSFGTSGGSYEQYF	TGCGCCAGCAGCTTCGGGACTAGCGGGGGTTCCTACGAGCAGTACTTC
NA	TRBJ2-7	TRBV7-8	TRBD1	CASSLTGAAYEQYF	TGTGCCAGCAGCTTGACAGGGGCCGCCTACGAGCAGTACTTC
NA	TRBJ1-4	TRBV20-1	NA	CSASAQVKLFF	TGCAGTGCTAGCGCGCAGGTTAAACTGTTTTTT
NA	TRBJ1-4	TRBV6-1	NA	CASRYGTAEYEKLFF	TGTGCCAGCAGGTACGGGACCGCAGAGTATGAAAAACTGTTTTTT
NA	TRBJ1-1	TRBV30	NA	CAWKTQEMNTEAFF	TGTGCCTGGAAAACACAGGAGATGAACACTGAAGCTTTCTTT
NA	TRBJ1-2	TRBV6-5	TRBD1	CASSRDRDYGYTF	TGTGCCAGCAGCCGAGACAGGGACTATGGCTACACCTTC
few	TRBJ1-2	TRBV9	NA	CASSMPAGGYTF	TGTGCCAGCAGCATGCCCGCCGGCGGCTACACCTTC
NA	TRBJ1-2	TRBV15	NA	CATSRSTALNYGYTF	TGTGCCACCAGCAGATCGACAGCTTTAAACTATGGCTACACCTTC
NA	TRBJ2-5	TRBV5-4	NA	CASSGLIGGRGLQETQYF	TGTGCCAGCAGCGGACTTATAGGTGGCAGGGGCCTCCAAGAGACCCAGTACTTC
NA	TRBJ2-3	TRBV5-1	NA	CASSLLVSTDTQYF	TGCGCCAGCAGCTTGCTAGTGAGCACAGATACGCAGTATTTT
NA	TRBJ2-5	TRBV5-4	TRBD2	CASGFRLAGEETQYF	TGTGCCAGCGGCTTTCGACTAGCGGGAGAAGAGACCCAGTACTTC
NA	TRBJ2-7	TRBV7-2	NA	CASSLNRALGLGEQYF	TGTGCCAGCAGCTTAAACAGGGCTCTAGGGTTGGGGGAGCAGTACTTC
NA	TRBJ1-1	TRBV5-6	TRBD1	CASSFSDREVTEAFF	TGTGCCAGCAGCTTTTCCGACAGGGAGGTGACTGAAGCTTTCTTT
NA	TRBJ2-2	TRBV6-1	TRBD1	CASITGQGNGELFF	TGTGCCAGCATTACGGGACAGGGGAACGGGGAGCTGTTTTTT
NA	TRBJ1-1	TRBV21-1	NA	CASSKVGGFRGTEAFF	TGTGCCAGCAGCAAAGTTGGGGGGTTCCGGGGCACTGAAGCTTTCTTT
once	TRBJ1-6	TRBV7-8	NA	CASTPGFDYNSPLHF	TGTGCCAGCACCCCGGGCTTTGACTATAATTCACCCCTCCACTTT
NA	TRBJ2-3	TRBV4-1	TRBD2	CASSQDQGTSGRVLDTQYF	TGCGCCAGCAGCCAGGACCAAGGGACTAGCGGGAGGGTGTTGGATACGCAGTATTTT
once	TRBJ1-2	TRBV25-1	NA	CASSEGGRGKGYTF	TGTGCCAGCAGTGAAGGGGGGAGGGGTAAAGGCTACACCTTC
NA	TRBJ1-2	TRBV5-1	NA	CASSLVGGDYGYTF	TGCGCCAGCAGCTTGGTCGGCGGCGACTATGGCTACACCTTC